This T cell receptor (beta chain) originates from a study of blood T cell repertoires in COVID-19. Study in general: Acute and convalescent COVID-19 samples came from the United States, Italy and Spain. Sample material is recorded as cDNA or gDNA derived from T cells, B-cell-depleted T cells, or PBMCs.

Per the original data handling: Quantification of nucleated cells was approximated via reference gene primer amplification. This table comes from immunoSEQ multiplex PCR, and its TCRdb copy is limited to in-frame clones, with some not included. V, J and clone size are taken as reported in that table, and D and trimming were inferred from the DNA itself. The table lists over 85,000 clones, 87% of them singletons. The CDR3 totals 14 residues. The V end lost 6 bases, the J end lost 2 bases, and 14 bases lay between the germline ends. Germline CDR1 reads SNHLY; CDR2 reads FYNNEI. Input material: peripheral blood. This receptor was taken from a human donor in a cohort sampled during active COVID-19. The V gene is TRBV2, the J gene TRBJ2-7; D may be TRBD1 (5 bases). This CDR3 reads CASSLTGLTYEQYF. CDR3 DNA: TGTGCCAGCAGCCTTACAGGATTGACCTACGAGCAGTACTTC.